This T cell receptor (beta chain) was profiled in a study of STAT3 mutations in large granular lymphocyte leukemia. About the study: Among longitudinally sequenced T-LGLL patients, roughly half had canonical activating STAT3 mutations detected.

This CDR3 comprises 14 residues. Germline V CDR1 and CDR2: KGHSH, LQKENI. V was trimmed by 3 bases and J by 3 bases, leaving 12 bases between them. Points on this clone: Its antigen is not identified.

Sequenced by immunoSEQ multiplex PCR; TCRdb stores in-frame clones only, minus some. The sample shows 30,000 to 40,000 clones, 70% to 90% of them seen only once. General study findings and limits: Some patients had persisting codominant clonotypes that could mask small clones. Variable sampling intervals and differing treatment regimens complicated linking therapy response to TCR clonal burden changes. TCR clonotype switching after therapy occurred in about 30% of the 18 patients. At least one immunodominant TCR beta clonotype appeared in every T-cell large granular lymphocyte leukemia patient.

The receptor was derived from a man aged 60 to 69 with T-cell large granular lymphocyte leukemia. Some clones in this sample may be carry-over from other donors' samples. The sequenced material came from peripheral blood mononuclear cells. The chain couples TRBV18 to TRBJ2-7; D gene unclear. This CDR3 reads CASSPDGRNYEQYF. The CDR3 DNA reads TGTGCCAGCTCACCCGACGGACGTAACTACGAGCAGTACTTC. Full variable domain (outside the CDR3, taken from reference TRBV18 and TRBJ2-7): NAGVMQNPRHLVRRRGQEARLRCSPMKGHSHVYWYRQLPEEGLKFMVYLQKENIIDESGMPKERFSAEFPKEGPSILRIQQVVRGDSAAYFCASSPDGRNYEQYFGPGTRLTVT.